This TCR beta chain was captured in a study of blood T cell repertoires in COVID-19. Background on the study: Acute and convalescent COVID-19 samples came from the United States, Italy and Spain. Nucleic acid was either cDNA or gDNA, and it came from T cells, B-cell-depleted T cells, or PBMCs.

The sample holds a few counts of this clone. As handled by the study authors: Amplification with reference gene primers provided the estimates of nucleated cell counts. Only in-frame clones appear in the TCRdb table, and some are missing; sequencing was by immunoSEQ multiplex PCR. D and trimming were read from the DNA, whereas the V and J calls and clone size are those reported in that table. The sample includes 180,000 or so clones, around 87% of them seen just once. The sequenced material came from peripheral blood. The TCR was taken from a man aged 35 to 55 with active or convalescent COVID-19.

The CDR3 spells CASSEALQGKSYNSPLHF. The CDR3 coding sequence is TGTGCCAGCAGTGAAGCGCTTCAGGGGAAGTCCTATAATTCACCCCTCCACTTT. The chain couples TRBV6-1 to TRBJ1-6; D perhaps matches TRBD1 (6 bases). From germline, CDR1 is MNHNS and CDR2 SASEGT. This CDR3 comprises 18 residues. V lost 0 bases, J lost 1 base, and 13 bases lay in between.